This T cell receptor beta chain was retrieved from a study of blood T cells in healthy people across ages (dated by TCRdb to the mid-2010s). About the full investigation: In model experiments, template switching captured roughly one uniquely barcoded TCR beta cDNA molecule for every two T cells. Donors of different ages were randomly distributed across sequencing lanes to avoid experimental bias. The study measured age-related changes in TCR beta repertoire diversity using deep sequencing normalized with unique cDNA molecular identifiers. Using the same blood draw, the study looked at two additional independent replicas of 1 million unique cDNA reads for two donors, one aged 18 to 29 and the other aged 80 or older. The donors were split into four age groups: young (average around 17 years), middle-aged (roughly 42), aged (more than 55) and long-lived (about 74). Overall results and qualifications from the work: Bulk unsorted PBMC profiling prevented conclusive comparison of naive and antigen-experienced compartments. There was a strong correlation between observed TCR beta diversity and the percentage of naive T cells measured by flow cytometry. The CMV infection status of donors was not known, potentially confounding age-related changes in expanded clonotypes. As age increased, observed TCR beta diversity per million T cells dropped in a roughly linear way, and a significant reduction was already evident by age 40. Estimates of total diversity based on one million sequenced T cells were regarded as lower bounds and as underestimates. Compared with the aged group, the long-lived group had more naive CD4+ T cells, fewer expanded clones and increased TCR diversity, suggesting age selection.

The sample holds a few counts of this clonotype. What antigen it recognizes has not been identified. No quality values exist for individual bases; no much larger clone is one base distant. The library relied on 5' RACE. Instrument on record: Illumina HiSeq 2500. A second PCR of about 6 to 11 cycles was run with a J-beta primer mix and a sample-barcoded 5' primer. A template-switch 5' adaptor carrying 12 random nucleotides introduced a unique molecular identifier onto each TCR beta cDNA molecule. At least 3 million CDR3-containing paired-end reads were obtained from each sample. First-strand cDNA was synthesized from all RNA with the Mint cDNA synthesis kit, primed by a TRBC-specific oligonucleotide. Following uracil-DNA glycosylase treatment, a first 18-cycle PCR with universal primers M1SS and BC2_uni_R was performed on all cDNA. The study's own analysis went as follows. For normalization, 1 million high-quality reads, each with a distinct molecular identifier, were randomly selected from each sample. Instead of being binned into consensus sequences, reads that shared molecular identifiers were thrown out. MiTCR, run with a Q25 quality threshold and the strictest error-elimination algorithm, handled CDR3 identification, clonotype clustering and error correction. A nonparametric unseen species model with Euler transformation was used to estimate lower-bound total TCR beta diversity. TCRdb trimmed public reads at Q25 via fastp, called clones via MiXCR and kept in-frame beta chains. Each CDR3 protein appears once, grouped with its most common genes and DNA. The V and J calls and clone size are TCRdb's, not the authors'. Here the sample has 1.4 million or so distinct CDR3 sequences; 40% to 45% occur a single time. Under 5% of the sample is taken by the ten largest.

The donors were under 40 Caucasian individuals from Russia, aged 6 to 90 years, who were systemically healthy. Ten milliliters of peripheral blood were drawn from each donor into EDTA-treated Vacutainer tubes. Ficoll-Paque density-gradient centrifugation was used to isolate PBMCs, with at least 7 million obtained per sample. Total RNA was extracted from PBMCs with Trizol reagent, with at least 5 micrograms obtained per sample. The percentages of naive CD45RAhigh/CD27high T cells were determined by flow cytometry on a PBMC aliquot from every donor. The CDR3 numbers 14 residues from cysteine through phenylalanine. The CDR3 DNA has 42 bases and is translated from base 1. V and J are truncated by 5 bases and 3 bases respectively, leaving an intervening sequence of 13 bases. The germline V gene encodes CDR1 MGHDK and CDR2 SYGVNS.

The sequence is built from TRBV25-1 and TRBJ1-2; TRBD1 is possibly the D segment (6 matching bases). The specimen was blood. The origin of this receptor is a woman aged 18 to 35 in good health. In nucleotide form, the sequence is TGTGCCAGCAGTAGGGCAGGGGAATACTATGGCTACACCTTC. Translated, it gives CASSRAGEYYGYTF.